Listed below are T cell receptor beta chains from one sample, sequenced in a study of T cells expressing NK-cell markers. TCRdb re-called the 5' RACE reads; one entry per CDR3 protein, DNA not given. This sample contains a few hundred thousand distinct CDR3 sequences. Specimen: blood T cells: a sorted CD56 or NKG2C T cell subset, CD4+ or CD8+ T cells, or bulk PBMC T cells (not recorded which). The receptors were gathered from a man between 18 and 69 years old in good health. The CDR3 runs from the conserved cysteine through the conserved F or W.

CDR3aa,j_gene,v_gene
CASSSNRGYNSPLHF,TRBJ1-6,TRBV13
CATRGQGKNTEAFF,TRBJ1-1,TRBV6-1
CASISDRDNSYEQYF,TRBJ2-7,TRBV6-1
CASRRTAWPYGYTF,TRBJ1-2,TRBV19
CASRLAGRPTGELFF,TRBJ2-2,TRBV6-1
CASSQAHGIGQFF,TRBJ2-1,TRBV14
CASSRGGAHPYEQYF,TRBJ2-7,TRBV28
CASSLVNEQFF,TRBJ2-1,TRBV7-6
CASRQNRAFVEKLFF,TRBJ1-4,TRBV27
CATSRGIGQGDGYTF,TRBJ1-2,TRBV15
CASSSGLAGGLDTQYF,TRBJ2-3,TRBV5-1
CASSPSTSGGIYNEQFF,TRBJ2-1,TRBV7-7
CASSSLAANTGELFF,TRBJ2-2,TRBV19
CASSERRGSNEKLFF,TRBJ1-4,TRBV9
CASSLGQKYQPQHF,TRBJ1-5,TRBV12-3/TRBV12-4
CASSQEQASYEQYF,TRBJ2-7,TRBV14